These 10 T cell receptor beta chains came from one sample sequenced in a study of human T cells and chemical hapten exposure. Time point meaning: patch test 1, 2 weeks after DPC sensitization. The treatment was: therapeutic diphenylcyclopropenone sensitization with weekly scalp DPC. TCRdb independently ran MiXCR on the RACE reads; one entry per CDR3 protein. This sample yields 85,000 or so distinct CDR3 sequences, of which around 10% are seen a single time; around 4.5% belongs to the top ten. The sample was whole blood, taken in connection with sensitization to the hapten diphenylcyclopropenone (DPC). All receptors come from a woman aged 50 to 65 with alopecia areata. Some clones in this sample may be carry-over from other donors' samples.

At least ten counts were recorded for this clonotype. V gene TRBV20-1 combines with J gene TRBJ2-7; D is perhaps TRBD1 (5 bases). This CDR3 region has 14 residues. Germline V gene lookup returns CDR1 DFQATT and CDR2 SNEGSKA (reference sequence). With 6 bases removed from V and 2 bases from J, the gap between germline ends came to 17 bases. The CDR3 DNA sequence: TGCAGTGCCGATCCTAACAGGCCCACCTACGAGCAGTACTTC. It yields the protein CSADPNRPTYEQYF.

The rearrangement joins TRBV4-1 to TRBJ2-2; 9 bases agree with TRBD1. The CDR3 extends over 16 amino acids. Germline V gives CDR1 MGHRA, CDR2 YSYEKL. Trimming at V came to 3 bases and at J to 5 bases, leaving 7 bases not matched to a gene. The CDR3: CASSHLTGGRTGELFF. The CDR3 bases are TGCGCCAGCAGCCACCTGACAGGGGGTAGGACCGGGGAGCTGTTTTTT.

The CDR3 sequence is CASLARRRTDTQYF. DNA of the CDR3: TGTGCCAGCCTAGCTCGCCGCCGCACAGATACGCAGTATTTT. The genes are TRBV6-2 or TRBV6-3 and TRBJ2-3; the D gene is possibly TRBD2 (5 bases). Germline V gene lookup returns CDR1 MNHEY and CDR2 SVGEGT. V gave up 8 bases and J gave up 1 base, with 13 bases separating them. This CDR3 is built from 14 residues.

The rearrangement joins TRBV6-5 to TRBJ2-5; 7 bases map to TRBD2. Germline CDR1 MNHEY, CDR2 SVGAGI. The CDR3 is 14 amino acids. V was pared by 5 bases and J by 3 bases, with 6 bases of the junction left unmatched. The CDR3 DNA reads as TGTGCCAGCAGTCCCTGGGGAGGGAAAGAGACCCAGTACTTC. Translating it yields CASSPWGGKETQYF.

There are a few counts of this clonotype. The rearrangement uses TRBV29-1 and TRBJ2-1; unclear D gene. CDR3 length: 15 amino acids. V was clipped by 4 bases and J by 0 bases, with 13 bases between them. CDR1 and CDR2 (germline): SQVTM, ANQGSEA. CDR3 amino acids: CSVALGPSSYNEQFF. Here the CDR3 DNA reads TGCAGCGTTGCCCTGGGTCCCAGCTCCTACAATGAGCAGTTCTTC.

This clonotype is a singleton in its sample. This chain joins TRBV25-1 and TRBJ2-7; D call uncertain. This CDR3 spans 12 amino acids. Germline V gene sequence: CDR1 MGHDK, CDR2 SYGVNS. Trimming left V 2 bases short and J 2 bases short, with 4 bases between. The CDR3 loop is CASSEIAYEQYF. The CDR3 nucleotides are TGTGCCAGCAGTGAAATAGCCTACGAGCAGTACTTC.

The rearrangement links TRBV7-9 to TRBJ1-6; 9 bases match TRBD1. With 1 base clipped from V and 7 bases from J, the junction kept 2 bases outside the gene matches. The length of the CDR3 is 15 residues. Germline CDR1 reads SEHNR; CDR2 reads FQNEAQ (reference sequence). The CDR3, as DNA: TGTGCCAGCAGCTTAGAAGGACAGGGGAATTCACCCCTCCACTTT. Its translation is CASSLEGQGNSPLHF.

The chain employs TRBV7-2 and TRBJ1-6; D remains unclear. Germline CDR1 and CDR2: SGHTA and FQGNSA. Trimming removed 5 bases at V and 4 bases at J, with 9 bases between. CDR3 length equals 14 residues. Written as DNA, the CDR3 is TGTGCCAGCAGCGAGGAGATTTATAATTCACCCCTCCACTTT. This encodes CASSEEIYNSPLHF.

This clonotype was counted many times. This sequence joins TRBV19 and TRBJ2-1; D unresolved. Germline-derived CDR1 and CDR2 are LNHDA and SQIVND (reference sequence). V was pared by 1 base and J by 6 bases, with 16 bases between. The CDR3 covers 16 residues. DNA for the CDR3: TGTGCCAGTAGTATAGCATCTCAGCTTGTCGGCAATGAGCAGTTCTTC. Protein product: CASSIASQLVGNEQFF.

This clonotype was recorded at least ten times. The chain carries TRBV20-1 and TRBJ2-3, with D possibly being TRBD2 (5 bases). Germline V CDR1 and CDR2: DFQATT, SNEGSKA (reference sequence). The CDR3 is made up of 15 amino acids. The V end was cut by 0 bases, the J end by 1 base, with 11 bases between. CDR3 in DNA: TGCAGTGCTAGAGATCCGAGGGAACGCACAGATACGCAGTATTTT. It codes for CSARDPRERTDTQYF.